This T cell receptor (beta chain) stems from a study of Graves' ophthalmopathy and Graves' hyperthyroidism. Study-level points and caveats: The blood repertoire also included most expanded thyroid clonotypes above 0.001 frequency.

V was cut by 5 bases and J by 6 bases, with 20 bases left in between. In germline, CDR1 is SGHTA, CDR2 FQGNSA. The CDR3 totals 15 residues. Using RNA transcripts, the TCR beta CDR3 regions were amplified. The workflow started with a first-round RT-PCR run with HTBI primers and then moved on to a second-round multiplex PCR. One entry per CDR3 protein results from TCRdb running MiXCR on the multiplex PCR reads. The sample consists of around 340,000 distinct CDR3 sequences, roughly 17% of them appearing once. This clonotype was picked up many times. Its antigen is unknown. Material: peripheral blood. The gene calls are TRBV7-2 and TRBJ2-7, with D possibly being TRBD1 (5 bases). This receptor was identified in an adult man with Graves' ophthalmopathy. The CDR3 nucleotides are TGTGCCAGCAGCCCATCCCCCCAACAGGTCGGCGAGCAGTACTTC. Residues: CASSPSPQQVGEQYF.